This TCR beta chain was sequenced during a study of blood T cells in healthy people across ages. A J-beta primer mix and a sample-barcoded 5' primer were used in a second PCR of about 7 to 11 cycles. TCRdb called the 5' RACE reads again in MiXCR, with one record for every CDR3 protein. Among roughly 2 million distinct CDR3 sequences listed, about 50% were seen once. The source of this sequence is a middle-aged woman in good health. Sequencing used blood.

The CDR3 region has the DNA TGTGCCACCAGTGATCTGGACAGGGGGCAGGGTGAGCAGTTCTTC. This encodes CATSDLDRGQGEQFF. The chain has TRBV24-1 and TRBJ2-1; 11 bases are shared with TRBD1. Per the germline V gene, CDR1 is KGHDR and CDR2 is SFDVKD. V shed 3 bases, J shed 9 bases, and the junction held 6 bases outside the gene matches. The CDR3 has 15 amino acids.